This T cell receptor beta chain was retrieved from a study of spatial heterogeneity in lung cancer. Study background: More beta-chain than alpha-chain sequences were consistently detected. Each unique TCR and UMI combination was seen more than ten times on average in raw reads. Findings and limits, study-wide: Circulating ubiquitous expanded tumor TCRs were observed more frequently at resection than at follow-up.

TCRdb reanalysed the 5' RACE reads using MiXCR and keeps one entry per CDR3 protein. The profile covers more than 80,000 distinct CDR3 sequences, with approximately 12% appearing a single time and just over 40% taken by the ten largest. The CDR3 has 13 residues. Germline assignment: CDR1 SQVTM and CDR2 ANQGSEA. The V end was cut by 6 bases, the J end by 0 bases, with 10 bases between. The sample's time point: sample taken at primary tumor resection. Sequencing of whole RNA from tumor, nontumor lung or frozen PBMC involved no sorting. Patients with untreated early-stage non-small cell lung cancer, numbering 55 to 75, were the donors. This clonotype was counted ten times or more. Its antigen is currently unknown.

The sequences come from PBMCs, collected at surgery. V and J are TRBV29-1 and TRBJ2-3; D might be TRBD1 or TRBD2, each matching 5 bases. The clonotype originates from a male donor with early-stage non-small cell lung cancer. CDR3 nucleotide sequence: TGCAGCGTCCTGGGGGATAGCACAGATACGCAGTATTTT. It is translated as CSVLGDSTDTQYF.